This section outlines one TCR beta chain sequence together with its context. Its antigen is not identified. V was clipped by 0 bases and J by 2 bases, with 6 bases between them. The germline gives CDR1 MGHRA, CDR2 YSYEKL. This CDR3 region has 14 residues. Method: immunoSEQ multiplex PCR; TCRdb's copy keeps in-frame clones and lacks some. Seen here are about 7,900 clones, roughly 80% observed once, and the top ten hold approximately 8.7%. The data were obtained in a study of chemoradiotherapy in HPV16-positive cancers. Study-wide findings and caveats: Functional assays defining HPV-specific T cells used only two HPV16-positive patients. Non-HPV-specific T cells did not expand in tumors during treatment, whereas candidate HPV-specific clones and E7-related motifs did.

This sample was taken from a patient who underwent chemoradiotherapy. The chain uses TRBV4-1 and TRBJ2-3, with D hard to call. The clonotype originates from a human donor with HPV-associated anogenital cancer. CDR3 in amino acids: CASSQDLATDTQYF. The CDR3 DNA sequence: TGCGCCAGCAGCCAAGATTTGGCCACAGATACGCAGTATTTT.